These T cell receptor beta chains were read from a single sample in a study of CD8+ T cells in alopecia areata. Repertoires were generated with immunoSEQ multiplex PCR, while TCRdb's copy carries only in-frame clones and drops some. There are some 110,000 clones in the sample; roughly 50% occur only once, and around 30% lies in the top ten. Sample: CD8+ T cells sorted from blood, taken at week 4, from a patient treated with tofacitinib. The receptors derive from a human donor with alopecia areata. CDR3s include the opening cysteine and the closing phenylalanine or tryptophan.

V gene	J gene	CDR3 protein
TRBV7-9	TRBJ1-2	CASSLGAETNYGYTF
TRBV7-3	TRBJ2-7	CASSPPTPLSYEQYF
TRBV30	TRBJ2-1	CAWNFDPNEQFF
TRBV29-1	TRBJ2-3	CSVVLAATDTQYF
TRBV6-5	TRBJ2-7	CASSYSGDEQYF
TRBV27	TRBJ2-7	CASSPDRDRANEQYF
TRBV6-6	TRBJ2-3	CASTAGTGGIPQYF
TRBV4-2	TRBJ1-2	CASSQEGADRGLDGYTF
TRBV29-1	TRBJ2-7	CSVEFTIAYEQYF
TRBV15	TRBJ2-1	CATSRDLQDQFF
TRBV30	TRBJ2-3	CAWSVDSGTDTQYF
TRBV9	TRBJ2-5	CASSVDFGVDETQYF
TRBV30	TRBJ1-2	CAWSVTDRAWDGYTF
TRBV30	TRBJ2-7	CAWSVLARTYEQYF
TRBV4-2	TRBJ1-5	CASSQDEGASNQPQHF
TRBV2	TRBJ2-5	CASSEAAAATQETQYF
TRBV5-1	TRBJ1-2	CASSSLTAKDGYTF
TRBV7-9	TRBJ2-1	CASSGRGGSSYNEQFF
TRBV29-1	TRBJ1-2	CSVEEGESYGYTF
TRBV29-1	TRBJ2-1	CSVENRGQGFYNEQFF
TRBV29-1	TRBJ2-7	CSVEGYRDSPSYEQYF
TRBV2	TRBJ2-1	CASTRGQGSSYNEQFF
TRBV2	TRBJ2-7	CASEASYEQYF
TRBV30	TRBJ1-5	CAWSEGISNQPQHF
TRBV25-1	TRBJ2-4	CASSGVGNIQYF
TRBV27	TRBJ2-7	CASSSDPGVREQYF
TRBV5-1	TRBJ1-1	CASSSGMNTEAFF
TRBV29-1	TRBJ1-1	CSVEQENTEAFF
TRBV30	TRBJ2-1	CAWTVGNEQFF
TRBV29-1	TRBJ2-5	CSVVGDPETQYF
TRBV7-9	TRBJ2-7	CASSSRDRVYEQYF
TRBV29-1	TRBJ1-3	CSVVVTGNTIYF
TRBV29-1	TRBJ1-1	CSAVPGTVEAFF
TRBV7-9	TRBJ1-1	CASSQDGRPEAFF
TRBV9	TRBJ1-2	CASSPDGYGYTF
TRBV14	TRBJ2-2	CASSQDTGLLTGELFF
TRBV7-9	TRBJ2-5	CASSLTVSETQYF
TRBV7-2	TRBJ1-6	CASSLAGSSPLHF
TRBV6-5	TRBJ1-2	CASKFPGDYGYTF
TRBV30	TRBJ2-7	CAWRGGASYEQYF
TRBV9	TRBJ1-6	CASGTGDSPLHF
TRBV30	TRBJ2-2	CAWSLINTGELFF
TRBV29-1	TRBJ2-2	CSYRTDTGELFF
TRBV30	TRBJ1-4	CAWSSWWTNEKLFF
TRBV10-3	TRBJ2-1	CAISAMVEPDEQFF
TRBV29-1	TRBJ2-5	CSVEVQGRETQYF
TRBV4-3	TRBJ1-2	CASSQDRGEVIGYTF
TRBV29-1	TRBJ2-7	CSVEIDKSYEQYF
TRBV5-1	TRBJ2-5	CASSLEGGVETQYF
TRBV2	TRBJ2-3	CATRTSGGDTQYF
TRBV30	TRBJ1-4	CAWSVSGQEKLFF
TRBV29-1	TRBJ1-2	CSVEDYDRETIYGYTF